This TCR beta chain came from a study of siplizumab effects on memory and regulatory T cells. This clone was counted a single time. The data were produced by immunoSEQ multiplex PCR, yet TCRdb's version contains in-frame clones alone and is incomplete. The sample lists about 110,000 clones, around nine tenths occurring once. CDR1 is LGHNT, CDR2 FRNRAP, per germline. After removal of 6 bases from V and 5 bases from J, the junction contained 3 bases not matched to a gene. CDR3 length equals 14 residues. Sequenced: CD4+ T cells sorted from blood. The receptor comes from a human donor in good health. The chain has TRBV12-5 and TRBJ2-2; 10 bases are shared with TRBD1. The CDR3 DNA follows: TGTGCTAGTGGCGACAGGGGGCGGACCGGGGAGCTGTTTTTT. This sequence encodes CASGDRGRTGELFF.